This TCR beta chain originates from a study of cytomegalovirus exposure and HLA in healthy donors. Study outcomes and limitations: Previous analysis showed most TCR beta V segments were productive about 90% or about 30% of the time.

Per the germline V gene, CDR1 is MNHEY and CDR2 is SVGAGI. The V segment lost 2 bases and the J segment 4 bases; nucleotides outside the gene matches: 7. The CDR3 is made up of 16 amino acids. Both 60 Vbeta primers and 13 Jbeta primers went into the PCR. Here immunoSEQ multiplex PCR was the method, and the copy in TCRdb shows in-frame clones only, minus some. The table includes fewer than 200,000 clones, roughly four fifths detected once. With regard to this clone: Its target is not known.

The chain employs TRBV6-5 and TRBJ2-3, with TRBD2 identical over 9 bases. Sequencing input: PBMCs. The receptor was isolated from a woman between 18 and 29 years old in good health and CMV-seronegative. The CDR3 DNA reads TGTGCCAGCAGTTACCATAGCGGGAGATATCCAGATACGCAGTATTTT. It translates to CASSYHSGRYPDTQYF.